This T cell receptor beta chain was captured by sequencing in a study of blood T cells in healthy people across ages. General study results and limits: There was no known CMV status for donors, so expanded clonotype changes were possibly confounded. Older age coincided with a roughly linear decline in TCR beta diversity per million T cells.

A sample-barcoded 5' primer and a J-beta primer mix were used in a second PCR of roughly 7 to 12 cycles. TCRdb analysed the 5' RACE reads with MiXCR anew, one entry per CDR3 protein. This table has some 1 million distinct CDR3 sequences, 35% to 55% appearing once. Sample donors were healthy Caucasian individuals that came from Russia, aged roughly 6 to 95. Per individual sample, total RNA of at least 5.5 micrograms was extracted. Concerning this clonotype itself: Its specificity is unknown.

Source material: blood. The TCR sequence derives from a woman in her sixties in good health.

The CDR3 DNA sequence: TGTGCCAGCAAGATAGGGGATCAGCCCCAGCATTTT. This gives the protein CASKIGDQPQHF. V usage is TRBV6-1 and J usage is TRBJ1-5; tentative D call: TRBD1 (5 bases). Germline V gene data show CDR1 as MNHNS and CDR2 as SASEGT. The CDR3 runs to 12 residues. V was trimmed by 7 bases and J by 5 bases, leaving 9 bases between them.